This TCR beta chain was observed in a study of T cell changes during pregnancy in multiple sclerosis. This CDR3 is 11 amino acids long. Germline V CDR1 and CDR2: SGHVS, FNYEAQ. J lost 10 bases, V lost 5 bases, and 1 base had no gene match. Data came from immunoSEQ multiplex PCR; TCRdb stores just in-frame clones and leaves some out. The profile shows about 31,000 clones, 89% of them singletons. V and J are TRBV7-6 and TRBJ2-1; 8 nucleotides agree with TRBD1. The starting material was CD8+ T cells from peripheral blood mononuclear cells, obtained in the second trimester of pregnancy. This TCR was sampled from a female donor with multiple sclerosis, enrolled in a pregnancy study. CDR3: CASSTGGEQFF. CDR3 nucleotide sequence: TGTGCCAGCAGCACAGGGGGAGAGCAGTTCTTC. The variable domain in full, with the rest retrieved from reference TRBV7-6 and TRBJ2-1, is GAGVSQSPRYKVTKRGQDVALRCDPISGHVSLYWYRQALGQGPEFLTYFNYEAQQDKSGLPNDRFSAERPEGSISTLTIQRTEQRDSAMYRCASSTGGEQFFGPGTRLTVL.